The 7 T cell receptor beta chains presented below share a single source sample, sequenced in a study of cytomegalovirus exposure and HLA in healthy donors (TCRdb year 2017). Receptors were amplified or captured by the immunoSEQ multiplex PCR assay. The multiplex PCR relied on a mix of 60 forward primers for TCR Vbeta segments and 13 reverse primers for TCR Jbeta segments. Entries here come from immuneACCESS through TCRdb and include only in-frame sequences with V and J called. Some clones fail to appear in such tables; in the studies checked, an unresolved V gene covers under half of the shortfall, and the cause of the remainder is unknown. The sample's table lists a count of some 110,000 clones. Under 2.5% of the sample comes from the top ten. Specimen: PBMCs. The receptors stem from a man aged 40-49 years in good health and CMV-seronegative.

The genes are TRBV25-1 and TRBJ1-3, with D possibly TRBD1 on 5 matching bases. Germline CDR1 and CDR2: MGHDK and SYGVNS. CDR3 length equals 15 residues. The V end was cut by 0 bases, the J end by 2 bases, with 8 bases between. This CDR3 reads CASSEYGRAGNTIYF. CDR3 nucleotides: TGTGCCAGCAGTGAATACGGCAGGGCTGGAAACACCATATATTTT. The full variable domain, rest sourced from reference TRBV25-1 and TRBJ1-3, is EADIYQTPRYLVIGTGKKITLECSQTMGHDKMYWYQQDPGMELHLIHYSYGVNSTEKGDLSSESTVSRIRTEHFPLTLESARPSHTSQYLCASSEYGRAGNTIYFGEGSWLTVV.

This rearrangement joins TRBV7-2 to TRBJ2-5, with D possibly being TRBD2 (6 bases). Looked up from germline, CDR1 is SGHTA and CDR2 is FQGNSA. V lost 5 bases, J lost 5 bases, and 12 bases lay in between. There are 13 residues in the CDR3. CDR3 region: CASSRLALETQYF. DNA of the CDR3: TGTGCCAGCAGCCGGCTAGCGTTGGAGACCCAGTACTTC. The whole variable domain, filled in from reference TRBV7-2 and TRBJ2-5, reads GAGVSQSPSNKVTEKGKDVELRCDPISGHTALYWYRQSLGQGLEFLIYFQGNSAPDKSGLPSDRFSAERTGGSVSTLTIQRTQQEDSAVYLCASSRLALETQYFGPGTRLLVL.

The V and J genes are TRBV30 and TRBJ2-2; 8 nucleotides align to TRBD1. The CDR3 contains 16 residues. Germline CDR1 reads GTSNPN; CDR2 reads SVGIG (reference sequence). J lost 6 bases, V lost 0 bases, and 9 bases had no gene match. Here the CDR3 DNA reads TGTGCCTGGAGTGTCTCCCGGACAGGGAAGTCCGGGGAGCTGTTTTTT. This translates into CAWSVSRTGKSGELFF.

The rearrangement links TRBV7-9 to TRBJ1-2, with no clear D. V shed 5 bases and J shed 5 bases, with 9 bases lying between them. CDR1 and CDR2 (germline): SEHNR, FQNEAQ (reference sequence). The CDR3 loop spans 12 amino acids. The CDR3 region has the DNA TGTGCCAGCAGCCGGGAGGATTATGGCTACACCTTC. Translating it yields CASSREDYGYTF.

The chain has TRBV29-1 and TRBJ2-7; D possibly corresponds to TRBD2 (6 bases). The germline gives CDR1 SQVTM, CDR2 ANQGSEA. There are 14 residues in the CDR3. The germline V and J ends were trimmed by 2 bases and 2 bases, with 13 bases remaining between them. In nucleotides, the CDR3 is TGCAGCGTTGAACGGCGGGAAGACCCCTACGAGCAGTACTTC. Protein: CSVERREDPYEQYF.

This chain links TRBV7-8 with TRBJ2-1, with a possible D match to TRBD2 (6 bases). The CDR3 consists of 15 residues. V was pared by 4 bases and J by 2 bases, with 12 bases between. Germline V gene sequence: CDR1 SGHVS, CDR2 FQNEAQ. Written as DNA, the CDR3 is TGTGCCAGCAGCTGGAAGGAGGGCCCCTACAATGAGCAGTTCTTC. Its protein is CASSWKEGPYNEQFF.

This chain joins TRBV6-5 and TRBJ2-7; D is uncertain. CDR1 MNHEY and CDR2 SVGAGI come from the germline V gene. V gave up 10 bases and J gave up 0 bases, with 16 bases separating them. The CDR3 is made up of 14 amino acids. Here the CDR3 reads CATSTTASSYEQYF. The DNA of the CDR3 is TGTGCCACTTCAACCACGGCTAGCTCCTACGAGCAGTACTTC.